The TCR beta chain described here comes from a study of Graves' ophthalmopathy and Graves' hyperthyroidism. From RNA, the CDR3 regions of TCR beta chains were amplified and sequenced. RT-PCR in the first round used HTBI primers; a second-round multiplex PCR followed. TCRdb passed the multiplex PCR reads through MiXCR, listing each CDR3 protein once. The sample holds 650,000 to 900,000 distinct CDR3 sequences, roughly 40% seen once. Only a few counts were recorded for this clonotype. The clonotype was recovered from an adult man with Graves' ophthalmopathy. What was sequenced was peripheral blood.

The CDR3 reads CASSSDWMGEKLFF. In nucleotides, the CDR3 is TGTGCCAGCAGCTCGGATTGGATGGGAGAAAAACTGTTTTTT. V gene TRBV7-9 combines with J gene TRBJ1-4; D remains ambiguous. Germline values: CDR1 SEHNR, CDR2 FQNEAQ (reference sequence). Trimming cost V 4 bases and J 8 bases, with 14 bases left between them. The CDR3 loop spans 14 amino acids.